The 16 T cell receptor beta chains presented below share a single source sample, sequenced in a study of molecular identifiers for immune sequencing clone quantification. TCRdb used MiXCR to reprocess the PCR reads, holding one entry per CDR3 protein. The repertoire holds approximately 97,000 distinct CDR3 sequences, with 35% as singletons. Sequencing used naive CD8+ T cells from blood, with Jurkat cell RNA spiked in. The subset was: FACS-sorted CD8+CD4-CCR7+CD45RA+ naive T cells. All receptors derive from a human donor in good health. Some libraries in this study had Jurkat cell RNA spiked in.

This clonotype was recorded at least ten times. The V gene is TRBV28, the J gene TRBJ2-6; TRBD1 might be the D (5 bases). The V end was cut by 6 bases, the J end by 0 bases, with 9 bases between. The CDR3 contains 15 residues. In germline, CDR1 is MDHEN, CDR2 SYDVKM. In nucleotides, the CDR3 is TGTGCCAGCAGAGGACAATACTCTGGGGCCAACGTCCTGACTTTC. This translates into CASRGQYSGANVLTF.

The gene calls are TRBV6-2 or TRBV6-3 and TRBJ2-5, with D perhaps matching TRBD1 (5 bases). Germline CDR1 MNHEY, CDR2 SVGEGT. Trimming left V 0 bases short and J 0 bases short, with 11 bases between. The CDR3 extends over 16 amino acids. CDR3: CASSYSIWGNQETQYF. The DNA of the CDR3 is TGTGCCAGCAGTTACTCGATCTGGGGCAACCAAGAGACCCAGTACTTC.

This chain links TRBV13 with TRBJ1-5, with D tentatively TRBD1 (6 bases). Germline loops: CDR1 PRHDT, CDR2 FYEKMQ (reference sequence). The CDR3 sequence is 14 residues long. The germline V and J ends were trimmed by 3 bases and 3 bases, with 9 bases remaining between them. CDR3 sequence: CASSFGQLNQPQHF. Written as DNA, the CDR3 is TGTGCCAGCAGCTTTGGACAGCTCAATCAGCCCCAGCATTTT.

This clonotype has just a few counts. V usage is TRBV15 and J usage is TRBJ2-1, with 7 bases that match TRBD1. This CDR3 is 16 amino acids long. With V trimmed by 0 bases and J by 3 bases, 5 bases remained unmatched. CDR1 is LNHNV, CDR2 YYDKDF, per germline (reference sequence). The CDR3 DNA reads as TGTGCCACCAGCAGAGATCGGGACAGCGGCTACAATGAGCAGTTCTTC. This codes for CATSRDRDSGYNEQFF.

As regards this clonotype: Since the CDR3 does not end with the conserved phenylalanine or tryptophan, this likely comes from a read error. V and J are TRBV27 and TRBJ1-1; D is ambiguous. CDR3 length: 14 residues. Germline V gene sequence: CDR1 MNHEY, CDR2 SMNVEV (reference sequence). The V and J ends lost 0 bases and 4 bases respectively, with 9 bases between them. This chain's CDR3 is CASSLSQSSTEAFI. The CDR3 DNA sequence: TGTGCCAGCAGTTTATCCCAATCAAGCACTGAAGCTTTCATT.

In its sample, this clonotype was seen a few times. This sequence joins TRBV28 and TRBJ2-3; D possibly corresponds to TRBD2 (6 bases). V was shortened by 3 bases and J by 5 bases, with 15 bases between the two germline ends. The CDR3 sequence is 15 residues long. Germline values: CDR1 MDHEN, CDR2 SYDVKM. CDR3 sequence (DNA): TGTGCCAGCAGTTTCTTGGACTGGGGGGAAGATACGCAGTATTTT. This encodes CASSFLDWGEDTQYF.

There are a few counts of this clonotype. The chain recombines TRBV28 with TRBJ2-7; weak D call: TRBD2 (5 bases). Per the germline V gene, CDR1 is MDHEN and CDR2 is SYDVKM. V lost 8 bases, J lost 4 bases, and 18 bases lay in between. The CDR3 has 14 residues. This chain's CDR3 is CASSPGFDKYEQYF. CDR3 DNA: TGTGCCAGCTCCCCGGGGTTTGACAAGTACGAGCAGTACTTC.

About this clonotype itself: At one of its ends the junction is not consistent with the germline gene, which may arise from a read error. CDR3 bases: TGTGCCACCGCCACAGGTACGCAGTATTTT. Translation gives CATATGTQYF. V gene TRBV7-2 combines with J gene TRBJ2-3; TRBD1 might be the D (5 bases). The CDR3 extends over 10 amino acids. From germline, CDR1 is SGHTA and CDR2 FQGNSA.

A remark on this clonotype: This sequence may be a read error, since a much larger clone differs from it by one base. The rearrangement links TRBV7-2 to TRBJ1-4; maybe TRBD1 (6 bases). The germline V gene has CDR1 SGHTA and CDR2 FQGNSA. CDR3 length: 14 residues. The CDR3 loop is CAGSLGTPFRKLFF. CDR3 sequence (DNA): TGTGCCGGCAGCTTAGGGACACCCTTTCGGAAACTGTTTTTT.

The J gene is TRBJ1-2, the V gene TRBV4-3, with D possibly matching TRBD1 (5 bases). This CDR3 is 15 amino acids long. Trimming shortened V by 0 bases and J by 8 bases, and 16 bases separated the two germline ends. Per the germline V gene, CDR1 is LGHNA and CDR2 is YSLEER. The CDR3 protein is CASSQDRAGSGGYTF. CDR3 sequence (DNA): TGCGCCAGCAGCCAAGATCGGGCAGGGAGTGGCGGCTACACCTTC.

This clonotype came up a few times. V usage is TRBV11-2 and J usage is TRBJ2-1, with TRBD1 matching 7 bases. The CDR3 is 14 residues long. Unmatched junction bases numbered 4, after V lost 6 bases and J lost 2 bases. Germline V gene lookup returns CDR1 SGHAT and CDR2 FQNNGV. CDR3 DNA: TGTGCCAGCAGTCTCACAGGGGCCTACAATGAGCAGTTCTTC. Protein sequence: CASSLTGAYNEQFF.

The chain joins TRBV12-3 or TRBV12-4 to TRBJ1-1; unclear D gene. The germline V and J ends were trimmed by 3 bases and 2 bases, with 4 bases remaining between them. The CDR3 is 12 amino acids. Here the CDR3 reads CASSFANTEAFF. CDR3 nucleotide sequence: TGTGCCAGCAGTTTCGCTAACACTGAAGCTTTCTTT.

Remarks on this clonotype: This may arise from a read error, as a much more abundant clone is one base away. V usage is TRBV5-4 and J usage is TRBJ1-1; D is unresolved. This CDR3 has 14 amino acids. Per the germline V gene, CDR1 is SGHNT and CDR2 is YYREEE (reference sequence). The CDR3 spells CASGLDASQTEAFF. For the CDR3, the DNA is TGTGCCAGCGGCTTGGATGCCAGCCAAACTGAAGCTTTCTTT. The entire variable domain, with the rest obtained from reference TRBV5-4 and TRBJ1-1, is as follows: ETGVTQSPTHLIKTRGQQVTLRCSSQSGHNTVSWYQQALGQGPQFIFQYYREEENGRGNFPPRFSGLQFPNYSSELNVNALELDDSALYLCASGLDASQTEAFFGQGTRLTVV.

This clonotype has a count of ten or more. This chain uses TRBV9 with TRBJ2-3; TRBD2 aligns across 11 bases. Losses at the gene ends were 0 bases for V and 7 bases for J; bases not matched to a gene: 7. The CDR3 sequence is 16 residues long. Germline CDR1 is SGDLS and CDR2 is YYNGEE. CDR3: CASSVAASGRTYTQYF. CDR3 DNA: TGTGCCAGCAGCGTAGCCGCTAGCGGGAGGACCTATACGCAGTATTTT.

V and J are TRBV12-3 or TRBV12-4 and TRBJ2-1; D unresolved. V dropped 6 bases and J dropped 0 bases, with 9 bases sitting between them. This CDR3 has 14 residues. CDR3: CASRSVSSYNEQFF. CDR3 nucleotide sequence: TGTGCCAGCAGGAGCGTATCCTCCTACAATGAGCAGTTCTTC.

This clonotype was counted many times. J is TRBJ2-3 and V is TRBV28, with D possibly TRBD2 on 5 matching bases. The CDR3 length is 15 residues. Between the trimmed V and J ends, which lost 8 bases and 1 base, there was a span of 16 bases. Germline values: CDR1 MDHEN, CDR2 SYDVKM. The CDR3 loop reads CASGLRTEGTDTQYF. The CDR3 DNA follows: TGTGCCAGCGGCCTGAGAACGGAGGGCACAGATACGCAGTATTTT.